This note documents a single TCR beta chain sequence. Libraries were prepared by immunoSEQ multiplex PCR; TCRdb keeps only in-frame clonotypes and omits some of them. This sample has 70,000 to 95,000 clones, with about 86% found just once. This entry is derived from a study of blood T cell repertoires in COVID-19. Background on the study: PBMCs, B-cell-depleted T cells, or T cells were the source of the cDNA or gDNA that made up the material.

Sequencing was done on a sample of peripheral blood. The sequence was obtained from a woman between 65 and 79 years old with acute or convalescent COVID-19.

CDR3 residues: CSASFAGVAETQYF. In nucleotides, the CDR3 is TGCAGTGCTAGTTTTGCGGGAGTGGCGGAGACCCAGTACTTC. The chain carries TRBV20-1 and TRBJ2-5; TRBD2 aligns across 7 bases. J was trimmed by 5 bases and V by 3 bases; bases with no gene match: 9. The germline V gene encodes CDR1 DFQATT and CDR2 SNEGSKA (reference sequence). The CDR3 runs to 14 residues.